The 5 T cell receptor beta chains presented below share a single source sample, sequenced in a study of blood T cell repertoires in COVID-19 (TCRdb year 2020). The library came from the immunoSEQ multiplex PCR assay. In its TCRdb copy, this immuneACCESS table keeps in-frame sequences only and misses some clones. Where compared with another copy, unresolved V genes explain less than half of these, and the others have no known cause. The sample yields about 100,000 clones; approximately 84% were counted once. The biggest ten clones account for about 18% of the sample. Specimen: peripheral blood. The receptors derive from a woman aged 55-69 years with acute or convalescent COVID-19.

V usage is TRBV19 and J usage is TRBJ1-5; D is perhaps TRBD1 (6 bases). The CDR3 spans 19 residues. Germline CDR1 is LNHDA and CDR2 is SQIVND (reference sequence). Trimming stripped 1 base from V and 2 bases from J, with 21 bases between. The CDR3 DNA reads as TGTGCCAGTAGTATAGTCGGGGCTCAGGGGATGGGGGGCAATCAGCCCCAGCATTTT. Translated: CASSIVGAQGMGGNQPQHF.

The V call is TRBV12-2, the J call TRBJ1-2. TRBV12-2 represents a pseudogene. The CDR3 covers 14 residues. The CDR3 spells CASRPGEGFYGYTF. CDR3 DNA sequence: TGTGCAAGTCGCCCGGGGGAAGGGTTTTATGGCTACACCTTC.

This rearrangement joins TRBV6-5 to TRBJ2-3; D gene uncertain. This CDR3 is 11 amino acids long. The V end lost 7 bases, the J end lost 7 bases, and 9 bases lay between the germline ends. From germline, CDR1 is MNHEY and CDR2 SVGAGI. The CDR3: CASMATNTQYF. The CDR3, as DNA: TGTGCCAGCATGGCCACTAATACGCAGTATTTT.

V usage is TRBV12-3 or TRBV12-4 and J usage is TRBJ2-1, with a tentative D call TRBD2 (6 bases). This CDR3 contains 13 residues. Trimming removed 5 bases from V and 7 bases from J, with 12 bases in between. Written as DNA, the CDR3 is TGTGCCAGCAGTCGGGGACTGGCAAATGAGCAGTTCTTC. It codes for CASSRGLANEQFF.

The rearrangement uses TRBV6-5 and TRBJ1-3; 8 bases line up with TRBD1. This CDR3 has 15 amino acids. Germline CDR1 MNHEY, CDR2 SVGAGI. J gave up 3 bases and V 5 bases, and 6 bases lay outside the gene matches. Here the CDR3 DNA reads TGTGCCAGCAGTCCGGGGACAGGCTATGGAAACACCATATATTTT. Its translation: CASSPGTGYGNTIYF.